The T cell receptor beta chain described here comes from a study of response to subunit inactivated influenza vaccine. Using its own MiXCR run on the RT-PCR reads, TCRdb lists one record per CDR3 protein. The sample holds a few hundred thousand distinct CDR3 sequences, 20% to 25% seen once. Germline CDR1 and CDR2: SGHTA and FQGTGA. The CDR3 has 15 amino acids. Trimming cost V 5 bases and J 7 bases; bases outside gene matches: 13. This specimen was PBMCs from blood, taken around 22 months after vaccination. The chain uses TRBV7-3 and TRBJ2-7; 8 bases agree with TRBD2. This clonotype originated in a man aged 45 to 70 who received an inactivated influenza vaccine. CDR3 in DNA: TGTGCCAGCAGCCCCGTGAGCGGGAGAAAATGGGAGCAGTACTTC. It yields the protein CASSPVSGRKWEQYF. The entire variable domain, with the rest obtained from reference TRBV7-3 and TRBJ2-7, is as follows: GAGVSQTPSNKVTEKGKYVELRCDPISGHTALYWYRQSLGQGPEFLIYFQGTGAADDSGLPNDRFFAVRPEGSVSTLKIQRTERGDSAVYLCASSPVSGRKWEQYFGPGTRLTVT.